This T cell receptor (beta chain) was captured by sequencing in a study of T cell responses to AZD1222 COVID-19 vaccine. Study results and limitations: The donor group comprised mostly white British people and more females; the analysis possibly underestimated clonal diversity. Close to half of spike-specific TCRs reportedly recognize unmutated variant regions. It was only six AZD1222 recipients who were seropositive at baseline. Distributed over spike, vaccine-associated CD4 TCRs predominated at 160-218 and 743-854.

Here immunoSEQ multiplex PCR was the method, and the copy in TCRdb shows in-frame clones only, minus some. The table has 150,000 to 200,000 clones, around 87% seen once. In the case of this clone: What it binds is not known.

Germline V gene sequence: CDR1 LNHDA, CDR2 SQIVND (reference sequence). The CDR3 is 15 amino acids. The ends were cut back, 10 bases at V and 6 bases at J, with 21 bases in the middle. The source is an adult in good health. The source material was peripheral blood, sampled on day 0 of MenACWY control vaccination. V usage is TRBV19 and J usage is TRBJ1-4; D is possibly TRBD1 (5 bases). The CDR3 loop reads CATISGKVKDEKLFF. The CDR3 DNA is TGTGCCACCATCTCAGGGAAGGTAAAGGATGAAAAACTGTTTTTT.